A selection of T cell receptor beta chains follows, all from one sample in a study of blood T cell repertoires in COVID-19. Generated by immunoSEQ multiplex PCR, the TCRdb table keeps only in-frame clones and is missing some. In the table there are 250,000 to 350,000 clones, about 87% of which are singletons. The sequenced sample was peripheral blood. The receptor set was obtained from a woman aged 50 to 60 with COVID-19, enrolled during active disease. The CDR3 runs from the conserved cysteine through the conserved F or W. The order of the fields is clone size, D gene, J gene, V gene, CDR3 DNA, CDR3 protein. A D gene is named only where the DNA matches it firmly. The listing skips clone size in some rows; elsewhere it reads once, few, many or a size class.

NA	TRBD2	TRBJ2-3	TRBV5-4	TGTGCCAGCAGCTTGAGCGGGAAGTTGACAGATACGCAGTATTTT	CASSLSGKLTDTQYF
NA	NA	TRBJ2-1	TRBV24-1	TGTGCCACCAGTGACCCGGGACTTCGGGCCAATGAGCAGTTCTTC	CATSDPGLRANEQFF
NA	NA	TRBJ2-5	TRBV6-2/TRBV6-3	TGTGCCAGCAGTTACTCGATAGTACAGCCAGAGACCCAGTACTTC	CASSYSIVQPETQYF
NA	TRBD2	TRBJ2-5	TRBV11-2	TGTGCCAGCAGCCTAGCGGGAGGAGGGCAAGAGACCCAGTACTTC	CASSLAGGGQETQYF
NA	NA	TRBJ1-2	TRBV29-1	TGCAGCGTCACCGAGAACTATGGCTACACCTTC	CSVTENYGYTF
NA	NA	TRBJ1-2	TRBV19	TGTGCCAGTAGTTCCCAATTTGGCTACACCTTC	CASSSQFGYTF
once	NA	TRBJ1-4	TRBV7-9	TGTGCCAGCAGCCCCCCAAGCGCGGCATTGGTGTTTTTT	CASSPPSAALVFF
NA	TRBD2	TRBJ2-3	TRBV3-1/TRBV3-2	TGTGCCAGCAGCCCCCGATTAGCGGGGACAGATACGCAGTATTTT	CASSPRLAGTDTQYF
NA	NA	TRBJ1-1	TRBV6-5	TGTGCCAGCAGACTTGCGGGGAGGAACACTGAAGCTTTCTTT	CASRLAGRNTEAFF
NA	NA	TRBJ2-5	TRBV5-4	TGTGCCAGCAGCAACGAACCGGGCCGACGGCGGGGGACCCAGTACTTC	CASSNEPGRRRGTQYF
NA	TRBD1	TRBJ1-2	TRBV4-1	TGCGCCAGCAGCCCCCGGACAGGGGCCTATGGCTACACCTTC	CASSPRTGAYGYTF
NA	NA	TRBJ1-5	TRBV5-5	TGTGCCAGCAGCTTGGGGTGGGCCAACCTCGACCGATCGAGCAATCAGCCCCAGCATTTT	CASSLGWANLDRSSNQPQHF
few	TRBD1	TRBJ1-5	TRBV4-2	TGTGCCAGCAGCCCATTGCCCGGGACAGCCTACAATCAGCCCCAGCATTTT	CASSPLPGTAYNQPQHF
NA	TRBD2	TRBJ2-5	TRBV11-2	TGTGCCAGCAGCTTAGGAGCTAGCGGGAGATGGGAGACCCAGTACTTC	CASSLGASGRWETQYF
NA	NA	TRBJ2-5	TRBV9	TGTGCCAGCAGCCAACCGGGGCAAGAGACCCAGTACTTC	CASSQPGQETQYF
NA	TRBD1	TRBJ2-2	TRBV4-1	TGCGCCAGCAGCCAAGTCGACAGGGGGCCCGGGGAGCTGTTTTTT	CASSQVDRGPGELFF
NA	TRBD2	TRBJ2-7	TRBV5-1	TGCGCCAGCAGCGTGAGCGGGAGCTCCTACGAGCAGTACTTC	CASSVSGSSYEQYF
NA	NA	TRBJ2-1	TRBV19	TGTGCCAGTAGTACCCCGGGACAGGGGACGAGCGGGAGGGCGGATGAGCAGTTCTTC	CASSTPGQGTSGRADEQFF
NA	TRBD1	TRBJ1-4	TRBV30	TGTGCCTGGGGGACAGGCCGAATTCTCCAGCACGCAACTAATGAAAAACTGTTTTTT	CAWGTGRILQHATNEKLFF
NA	NA	TRBJ1-5	TRBV24-1	TGTGCCACCAGTGACCCCGGCGGGGGGGTAGGGAGCAATCAGCCCCAGCATTTT	CATSDPGGGVGSNQPQHF
NA	NA	TRBJ1-1	TRBV7-2	TGTGCCAGCAGCTTGGCAGTTAACATGAACACTGAAGCTTTCTTT	CASSLAVNMNTEAFF
NA	TRBD2	TRBJ2-7	TRBV2	TGTGCCAGCAGAGAGAGCGGGAGCTACTACGAGCAGTACTTC	CASRESGSYYEQYF
NA	TRBD2	TRBJ2-3	TRBV5-1	TGCGCCAGCAGTCCGGCTGGGACTAGCGCCACAGATACGCAGTATTTT	CASSPAGTSATDTQYF
once	NA	TRBJ1-5	TRBV18	TGTGCCAGCTCACAGTTGGACAACCCGAGCAATCAGCCCCAGCATTTT	CASSQLDNPSNQPQHF